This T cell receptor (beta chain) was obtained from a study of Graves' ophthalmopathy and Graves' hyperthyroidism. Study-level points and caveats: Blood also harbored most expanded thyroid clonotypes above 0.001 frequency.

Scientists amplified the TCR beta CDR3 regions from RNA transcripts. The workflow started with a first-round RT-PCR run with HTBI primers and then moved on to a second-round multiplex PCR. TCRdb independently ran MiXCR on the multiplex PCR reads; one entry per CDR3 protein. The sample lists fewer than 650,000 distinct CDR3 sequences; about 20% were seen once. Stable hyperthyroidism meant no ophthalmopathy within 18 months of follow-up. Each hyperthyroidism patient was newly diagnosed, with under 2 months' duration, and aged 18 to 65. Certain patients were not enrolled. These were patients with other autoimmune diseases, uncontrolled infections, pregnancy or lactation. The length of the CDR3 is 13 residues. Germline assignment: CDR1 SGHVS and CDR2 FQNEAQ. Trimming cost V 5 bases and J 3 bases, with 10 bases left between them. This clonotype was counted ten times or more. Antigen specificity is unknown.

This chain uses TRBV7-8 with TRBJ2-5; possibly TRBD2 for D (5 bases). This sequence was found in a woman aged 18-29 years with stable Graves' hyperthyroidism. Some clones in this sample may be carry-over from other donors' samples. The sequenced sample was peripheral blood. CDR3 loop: CASSLGLEETQYF. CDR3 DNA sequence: TGTGCCAGCAGCCTTGGACTGGAAGAGACCCAGTACTTC.